This is a list of T cell receptor beta chains from one sample in a study of CD8+ T cells in alopecia areata. TCRdb's copy holds only in-frame clones and misses some; the assay was immunoSEQ multiplex PCR. The sample yields 100,000 to 150,000 clones, roughly 50% seen once. Here the sequenced sample was CD8+ T cells sorted from blood, taken at week 0. The receptors were gathered from a human donor with alopecia areata. The CDR3 runs from the conserved cysteine through the conserved F or W. The D gene is left open where the match is weak. The listing skips clone size in some rows; elsewhere it reads once, few, many or a size class.

clone_size j_call v_call d_call cdr3_aa cdr3_nt
. TRBJ1-5 TRBV4-1 . CASSQDQYDSNQPQHF TGCGCCAGCAGCCAAGATCAGTATGATAGCAATCAGCCCCAGCATTTT
few TRBJ2-2 TRBV7-3 . CASSPNRDWAGELFF TGTGCCAGCAGCCCCAACAGGGATTGGGCCGGGGAGCTGTTTTTT
. TRBJ1-6 TRBV27 . CASSLGKSPLHF TGTGCCAGCAGTTTGGGGAAATCACCCCTCCACTTT
. TRBJ1-4 TRBV4-2 TRBD1 CASSQEQGAKLGRLFF TGTGCCAGCAGCCAAGAACAGGGGGCGAAGTTAGGGAGACTGTTTTTT
. TRBJ2-2 TRBV27 . CASSFGTGELFF TGTGCCAGCAGTTTTGGGACCGGGGAGCTGTTTTTT
few TRBJ1-5 TRBV7-8 . CASSPGVLGNQPQHF TGTGCCAGCAGCCCCGGGGTACTGGGCAATCAGCCCCAGCATTTT
few TRBJ2-2 TRBV7-9 . CASSLKPRELFF TGTGCCAGCAGCCTGAAACCCAGGGAGCTGTTTTTT
few TRBJ1-1 TRBV19 . CASSIEGGGNTEAFF TGTGCCAGTAGTATAGAGGGCGGAGGAAACACTGAAGCTTTCTTT
once TRBJ2-7 TRBV4-1 . CASSQDLGSSYEQYF TGCGCCAGCAGCCAAGATCTGGGATCCTCCTACGAGCAGTACTTC
. TRBJ1-1 TRBV30 . CAWSPGTENTEAFF TGTGCCTGGAGCCCAGGGACCGAGAACACTGAAGCTTTCTTT
. TRBJ1-1 TRBV6-1 . CASSEGVSLNTEAFF TGTGCCAGCAGTGAAGGTGTCAGCTTGAACACTGAAGCTTTCTTT
. TRBJ1-3 TRBV30 . CAWSNQGVTGNTIYF TGTGCCTGGAGTAACCAGGGAGTTACTGGAAACACCATATATTTT